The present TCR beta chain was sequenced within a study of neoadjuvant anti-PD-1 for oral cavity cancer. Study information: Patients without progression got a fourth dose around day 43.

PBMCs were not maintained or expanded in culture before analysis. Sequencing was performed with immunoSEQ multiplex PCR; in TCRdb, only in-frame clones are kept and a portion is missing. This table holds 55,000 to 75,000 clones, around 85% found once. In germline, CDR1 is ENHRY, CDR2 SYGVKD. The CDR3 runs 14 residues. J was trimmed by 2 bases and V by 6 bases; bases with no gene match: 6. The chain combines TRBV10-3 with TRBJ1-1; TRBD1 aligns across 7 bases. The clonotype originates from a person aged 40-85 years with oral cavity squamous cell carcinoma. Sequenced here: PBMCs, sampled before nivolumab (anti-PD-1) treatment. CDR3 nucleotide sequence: TGTGCCATCAGGGCCACAGGGGTTAACACTGAAGCTTTCTTT. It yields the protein CAIRATGVNTEAFF.